Listed below are T cell receptor beta chains from one sample, sequenced in a study of T cell changes during pregnancy in multiple sclerosis. Libraries were prepared by immunoSEQ multiplex PCR; TCRdb keeps only in-frame clonotypes and omits some of them. The data show around 72,000 clones, around 94% seen once. Sequencing was performed on peripheral blood, taken in the second trimester of pregnancy. These receptor sequences come from a female donor in good health, enrolled as a control in a pregnancy study. Both conserved end residues are part of each CDR3. A D gene is named only where the DNA matches it firmly. The size entry is marked missing in some rows and otherwise reads once, few, many or a size class.

>NA|18|TRBJ2-6|NA|TRBV9
CASSVGGRYNSGANVLTF
TGTGCCAGCAGCGTAGGGGGCAGATACAACTCTGGGGCCAACGTCCTGACTTTC
>TRBD1|18|TRBJ1-1|NA|TRBV5-4
CASSPNPGQGAVNTEAFF
TGTGCCAGCAGCCCAAATCCGGGACAGGGGGCCGTGAACACTGAAGCTTTCTTT
>TRBD1|13|TRBJ2-7|NA|TRBV27
CASSLGQTYEQYF
TGTGCCAGCAGTTTGGGACAGACCTACGAGCAGTACTTC
>NA|11|TRBJ1-3|NA|TRBV27
CASMEGNTIYF
TGTGCCAGCATGGAGGGAAACACCATATATTTT
>TRBD2|18|TRBJ2-7|NA|TRBV4-3
CASSQKTVAGAASYEQYF
TGCGCCAGCAGCCAAAAGACCGTAGCGGGGGCCGCTTCCTACGAGCAGTACTTC
>NA|14|TRBJ2-7|once|TRBV10-3
CAISEGDWTYEQYF
TGTGCCATCAGTGAGGGGGACTGGACCTACGAGCAGTACTTC
>NA|14|TRBJ2-3|once|TRBV7-3
CASSLLGGTDTQYF
TGTGCCAGCAGCTTATTGGGGGGTACGGATACGCAGTATTTT
>NA|14|TRBJ1-5|NA|TRBV19
CASSNQDYNQPQHF
TGTGCCAGTAGCAATCAAGACTACAATCAGCCCCAGCATTTT
>NA|16|TRBJ2-3|NA|TRBV7-6
CASSLAIQGTTDTQYF
TGTGCCAGCAGCTTAGCGATTCAGGGAACAACAGATACGCAGTATTTT
>NA|14|TRBJ2-3|NA|TRBV6-6
CASSWGPSTDTQYF
TGTGCCAGCAGTTGGGGGCCCTCCACAGATACGCAGTATTTT
>TRBD2|13|TRBJ2-7|once|TRBV5-4
CASSSGGAYEQYF
TGTGCCAGCAGCTCCGGGGGGGCCTACGAGCAGTACTTC
>TRBD1|14|TRBJ2-7|NA|TRBV18
CASSLDRVNYEQYF
TGTGCCAGCTCATTAGACAGGGTTAACTACGAGCAGTACTTC
>TRBD1|17|TRBJ1-2|NA|TRBV4-2
CASSQGTGTGKGNGYTF
TGTGCCAGCAGCCAAGGCACCGGGACAGGGAAGGGAAATGGCTACACCTTC
>NA|11|TRBJ1-2|NA|TRBV29-1
CSVEGRGDYTF
TGCAGCGTTGAAGGGCGCGGAGACTACACCTTC
>NA|18|TRBJ2-1|NA|TRBV21-1
CASSKSEASGGPVHKQFF
TGTGCCAGCAGCAAAAGTGAGGCTAGCGGGGGCCCTGTTCATAAGCAGTTCTTC
>NA|14|TRBJ1-4|NA|TRBV6-1
CASSGGEGVEKLFF
TGTGCCAGCAGTGGGGGGGAGGGAGTAGAAAAACTGTTTTTT
>NA|17|TRBJ1-5|NA|TRBV30
CAWSVLSLGGLVQPQHF
TGTGCCTGGAGTGTACTGAGCCTGGGGGGGCTCGTCCAGCCCCAGCATTTT
>NA|18|TRBJ1-1|NA|TRBV18
CASSPSFPLRGAGTEAFF
TGTGCCAGCTCACCCTCGTTTCCCCTTCGGGGGGCAGGGACTGAAGCTTTCTTT
>TRBD2|19|TRBJ2-5|NA|TRBV7-8
CASSLNGLAGAPGADTQYF
TGTGCCAGCAGCTTAAACGGACTAGCGGGGGCGCCTGGGGCGGACACCCAGTACTTC